The clone carrying this T cell receptor beta chain showed up just a few times. Its matching antigen is unknown. This sample is drawn from a study of cytomegalovirus exposure and HLA in healthy donors. Study observations and caveats: Many donors shared some public TCRs, even though most TCR sequences were rare. Association of a missense DCLRE1C variant with TCR beta V- and J-gene trimming was reported in a later analysis. The Asian-associated ancestry cluster reportedly had fewer N-insertions than the approximately 670-donor mean in a later analysis.

It was with 60 Vbeta and 13 Jbeta primers that the PCR ran. The repertoire was sequenced with immunoSEQ multiplex PCR; TCRdb's copy has only in-frame clones and lacks some. The data hold 95,000 to 100,000 clones, with about 80% observed a single time. Sequenced sample: PBMCs. This sequence was found in a man in his forties in good health and CMV-seronegative.

The CDR3 nucleotides read TGTGCCAGCTCAACCTCGACAGGGAGTGGTACTGAAGCTTTCTTT. Its translation is CASSTSTGSGTEAFF. V is TRBV18 and J is TRBJ1-1; the match to TRBD1 covers 7 bases. The junction had 11 bases not matched to a gene; V was cut back by 5 bases and J by 5 bases. The CDR3 runs to 15 residues. Germline V gene sequence: CDR1 KGHSH, CDR2 LQKENI.